This T cell receptor beta chain originates from a study of T-cell memory formation after mild COVID-19. V was shortened by 2 bases and J by 0 bases, with 14 bases between the two germline ends. The length of the CDR3 is 17 residues. Germline assignment: CDR1 SGHRS and CDR2 YFSETQ. Overall study results and limits: Certain responding clones were present in pre-infection memory, suggesting participation of cross-reactive memory.

This clonotype was detected ten times or more. Its target is unknown. TCRdb passed the 5' RACE reads through MiXCR, listing each CDR3 protein once. This table holds fewer than 350,000 distinct CDR3 sequences, approximately 8.4% found once. The material sequenced was PBMCs or a T cell subset sorted from them (not recorded which). The origin of this receptor is a man between 18 and 29 years old who had mild COVID-19 (a few samples of this study predate the infection). Cell type and time point are not known. The chain joins TRBV5-1 to TRBJ2-2; possibly TRBD1 for D (5 bases). For the CDR3, the DNA is TGCGCCAGCAGCTTAGGGGCCCTGGCAGCGAACACCGGGGAGCTGTTTTTT. Translating gives CASSLGALAANTGELFF. Full variable domain (outside the CDR3, taken from reference TRBV5-1 and TRBJ2-2): KAGVTQTPRYLIKTRGQQVTLSCSPISGHRSVSWYQQTPGQGLQFLFEYFSETQRNKGNFPGRFSGRQFSNSRSEMNVSTLELGDSALYLCASSLGALAANTGELFFGEGSRLTVL.